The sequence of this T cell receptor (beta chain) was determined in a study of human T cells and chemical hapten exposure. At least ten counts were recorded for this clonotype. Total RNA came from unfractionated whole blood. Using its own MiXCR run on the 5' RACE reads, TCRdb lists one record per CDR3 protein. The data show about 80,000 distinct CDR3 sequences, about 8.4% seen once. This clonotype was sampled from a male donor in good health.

CDR3 loop: CASSTWDYGANVLTF. As DNA, the CDR3 is TGTGCCAGCAGTACCTGGGATTACGGGGCCAACGTCCTGACTTTC. The rearrangement uses TRBV12-3 or TRBV12-4 and TRBJ2-6; D is uncertain. The CDR3 consists of 15 residues. V was pared by 5 bases and J by 4 bases, with 12 bases between.